What follows are 21 T cell receptor beta chains derived from one specimen sequenced in a study of blood T cell repertoires in COVID-19. Assay used: immunoSEQ multiplex PCR; TCRdb lists only in-frame clones, some missing. Of 400,000 to 450,000 clones listed, roughly 90% are singletons. The sequenced sample was peripheral blood. These receptors came from a woman in her thirties with active or convalescent COVID-19.

This chain joins TRBV27 and TRBJ1-5, with 10 bases aligning to TRBD1. V shed 5 bases, J shed 4 bases, and the junction held 5 bases outside the gene matches. This CDR3 comprises 15 residues. The germline V gene has CDR1 MNHEY and CDR2 SMNVEV (reference sequence). This chain's CDR3 is CASSPGTGANQPQHF. Here the CDR3 DNA reads TGTGCCAGCAGTCCCGGGACAGGGGCTAATCAGCCCCAGCATTTT.

The chain is built from TRBV6-6 and TRBJ1-2; weak D call: TRBD1 (5 bases). Germline V gives CDR1 MNHNY, CDR2 SVGAGI (reference sequence). This CDR3 is built from 14 residues. V lost 4 bases and J lost 4, with 13 bases in between. DNA of the CDR3: TGTGCCAGCAGTTCCTTCGGGGGGTCCTATGGCTACACCTTC. Translating gives CASSSFGGSYGYTF.

J is TRBJ1-4 and V is TRBV2; 9 bases line up with TRBD1. This CDR3 comprises 17 residues. After removal of 8 bases from V and 3 bases from J, the junction contained 13 bases not matched to a gene. Germline V CDR1 and CDR2: SNHLY, FYNNEI. The CDR3 DNA sequence: TGTGCCAGCTCCCGGGACAGGGAAGGGAGGGCTAATGAAAAACTGTTTTTT. This translates into CASSRDREGRANEKLFF. Supplemented by reference TRBV2 and TRBJ1-4, the full variable domain reads EPEVTQTPSHQVTQMGQEVILRCVPISNHLYFYWYRQILGQKVEFLVSFYNNEISEKSEIFDDQFSVERPDGSNFTLKIRSTKLEDSAMYFCASSRDREGRANEKLFFGSGTQLSVL.

The chain has TRBV3-1 (or the pseudogene TRBV3-2) and TRBJ2-1, with 7 bases fitting TRBD1. The length of the CDR3 is 15 residues. Germline V gene data show CDR1 as LGHDT and CDR2 as YNNKEL (reference sequence). J was trimmed by 4 bases and V by 5 bases; bases with no gene match: 8. CDR3 sequence reads: CASSSRTGFYNEQFF. As DNA, the CDR3 is TGTGCCAGCAGCAGTAGGACAGGATTTTACAATGAGCAGTTCTTC.

The V call is TRBV27, the J call TRBJ1-2, with D possibly being TRBD1 (5 bases). The CDR3 length is 13 residues. Germline values: CDR1 MNHEY, CDR2 SMNVEV (reference sequence). Trimming removed 11 bases at V and 2 bases at J, with 15 bases between. The CDR3, as DNA: TGTGCCGCAGGAAGCAGGGTAAACTATGGCTACACCTTC. Amino acid sequence: CAAGSRVNYGYTF.

The chain employs TRBV2 and TRBJ2-3; no definite D call. V was trimmed by 6 bases and J by 3 bases, leaving 16 bases between them. The CDR3 runs to 15 residues. CDR1 SNHLY and CDR2 FYNNEI come from the germline V gene. The CDR3 sequence: CASSTSSQRTDTQYF. The DNA of the CDR3 is TGTGCCAGCAGCACATCCAGCCAGAGGACAGATACGCAGTATTTT.

This clone was seen only once. V and J are TRBV3-1 (or the pseudogene TRBV3-2) and TRBJ1-1; tentatively, D is TRBD1 (5 bases). Germline V gene lookup returns CDR1 LGHDT and CDR2 YNNKEL (reference sequence). V lost 2 bases to trimming and J lost 8 bases, with 15 bases between them. The CDR3 spans 14 residues. The CDR3 sequence: CASSQRGQTREAFF. The DNA of the CDR3 is TGTGCCAGCAGCCAAAGGGGCCAAACAAGGGAAGCTTTCTTT.

The chain joins TRBV24-1 to TRBJ1-5, with a tentative D call TRBD1 (5 bases). Trimming pared 5 bases from V and 4 bases from J, leaving 8 bases between. Germline V gene lookup returns CDR1 KGHDR and CDR2 SFDVKD. The CDR3 has 13 amino acids. DNA of the CDR3: TGTGCCACCAGTGCAGGGTTTAATCAGCCCCAGCATTTT. Translating gives CATSAGFNQPQHF.

The chain employs TRBV20-1 and TRBJ1-2, with a weak D call TRBD1 (6 bases). CDR1 is DFQATT and CDR2 is SNEGSKA in the germline V gene (reference sequence). The CDR3 is made up of 12 amino acids. With 3 bases removed from V and 8 bases from J, the gap between germline ends came to 13 bases. The CDR3: CSASHTGLGYTF. CDR3 DNA: TGCAGTGCTAGTCATACAGGGCTCGGCTACACCTTC.

The chain joins TRBV7-9 to TRBJ2-7, with 12 bases identical to TRBD2. Germline assignment: CDR1 SEHNR and CDR2 FQNEAQ (reference sequence). The V gene end was trimmed by 4 bases and the J gene end by 2 bases; junction bases not matched to a gene: 3. The length of the CDR3 is 15 residues. CDR3 coding DNA: TGTGCCAGCAGCTGGCCTAGCGGGGGGGCCTACGAGCAGTACTTC. It specifies CASSWPSGGAYEQYF.

This clone has a handful of counts. The J gene is TRBJ2-5, the V gene TRBV7-9, with a weak D call TRBD2 (6 bases). Germline V gives CDR1 SEHNR, CDR2 FQNEAQ (reference sequence). This CDR3 has 14 residues. The V gene lost 4 bases and the J gene lost 12 bases, with 21 bases spanning the gap. The CDR3 reads CASSSTEGISVKYF. DNA for the CDR3: TGTGCCAGCAGCTCGACGGAGGGGATATCTGTGAAGTACTTC.

V is TRBV6-1 and J is TRBJ1-3; maybe TRBD1 (5 bases). Trimming took 1 base from V and 9 from J, leaving 13 bases between them. Germline V gene data show CDR1 as MNHNS and CDR2 as SASEGT. CDR3 length equals 14 residues. This chain's CDR3 is CASSEEIHGATIYF. CDR3 bases: TGTGCCAGCAGTGAAGAAATCCATGGGGCCACCATATATTTT.

This clone was found once. This chain links TRBV4-2 with TRBJ1-2; D is perhaps TRBD1 (6 bases). This CDR3 has 14 residues. The germline V and J ends were trimmed by 2 bases and 4 bases, with 11 bases remaining between them. Germline CDR1 and CDR2: LGHNA and YNFKEQ. CDR3 DNA sequence: TGTGCCAGCAGCCAATCCGGGACACCCTATGGCTACACCTTC. This codes for CASSQSGTPYGYTF.

This rearrangement joins TRBV3-1 (or the pseudogene TRBV3-2) to TRBJ1-1; D possibly corresponds to TRBD1 (6 bases). Germline CDR1 LGHDT, CDR2 YNNKEL (reference sequence). The CDR3 sequence is 13 residues long. Trimming cost V 1 base and J 11 bases, with 14 bases left between them. CDR3 DNA sequence: TGTGCCAGCAGCCAAGGACAGGTCGGTCCCGCTTTCTTT. Translated: CASSQGQVGPAFF.

This chain links TRBV11-3 with TRBJ1-1; perhaps TRBD1 as D (5 bases). The CDR3 has 14 amino acids. Trimming shortened V by 6 bases and J by 5 bases, and 16 bases separated the two germline ends. Germline lookup yields CDR1 SGHNT and CDR2 YENEEA. Here the CDR3 reads CASSPSGGRTEAFF. The CDR3 DNA follows: TGTGCCAGCAGTCCCTCCGGGGGTAGGACTGAAGCTTTCTTT.

As concerns this clone: The same CDR3 arises from other DNA sequences in this sample as well. The rearrangement uses TRBV12-3 or TRBV12-4 and TRBJ1-2; D perhaps matches TRBD1 (5 bases). CDR3 size: 13 residues. Trimming shortened V by 5 bases and J by 4 bases, and 11 bases separated the two germline ends. The CDR3 sequence is CASSSTGPYGYTF. The CDR3 region has the DNA TGTGCCAGCAGTAGTACAGGTCCCTATGGCTACACCTTC.

The V and J genes are TRBV5-4 and TRBJ2-1; possibly TRBD1 for D (6 bases). Deletions cut 0 bases from V and 4 bases from J, with 11 bases between. This CDR3 comprises 15 residues. Germline V gene lookup returns CDR1 SGHNT and CDR2 YYREEE (reference sequence). DNA of the CDR3: TGTGCCAGCAGCTTGGGGCTGGGGGCTTACAATGAGCAGTTCTTC. Protein product: CASSLGLGAYNEQFF.

The chain employs TRBV27 and TRBJ2-5, with TRBD2 as a possible D gene (5 bases). The CDR3 has 12 amino acids. The germline gives CDR1 MNHEY, CDR2 SMNVEV (reference sequence). Trimming took off 6 bases at V and 5 bases at J, with 10 bases between the two ends. The chain's CDR3 is CASRGPGETQYF. CDR3 coding DNA: TGTGCCAGCAGGGGCCCGGGGGAGACCCAGTACTTC.

This clone was observed a handful of times. The genes are TRBV2 and TRBJ1-1; unclear D gene. The CDR3 length is 14 residues. Germline assignment: CDR1 SNHLY and CDR2 FYNNEI. The ends were cut back, 7 bases at V and 0 bases at J, with 12 bases in the middle. CDR3 DNA: TGTGCCAGCATAACGCAGAAGATGAACACTGAAGCTTTCTTT. It is translated as CASITQKMNTEAFF.

The chain couples TRBV5-4 to TRBJ1-2, with D unclear. Trimming removed 0 bases from V and 3 bases from J, with 12 bases in between. The length of the CDR3 is 15 residues. Looked up from germline, CDR1 is SGHNT and CDR2 is YYREEE (reference sequence). CDR3 coding DNA: TGTGCCAGCAGCTTGGCCTACGCCGGTTACTATGGCTACACCTTC. Protein: CASSLAYAGYYGYTF.

The chain links TRBV5-1 to TRBJ1-4; D call uncertain. V lost 3 bases and J 6 bases, leaving 12 bases between the germline ends. The length of the CDR3 is 14 residues. Germline values: CDR1 SGHRS, CDR2 YFSETQ. CDR3 region: CASSWTKRDEKLFF. The DNA for the CDR3 is TGCGCCAGCAGCTGGACGAAGAGGGATGAAAAACTGTTTTTT.